These 25 T cell receptor beta chains came from one sample sequenced in a study of cytomegalovirus exposure and HLA in healthy donors. This PCR relied on a set of 60 Vbeta primers and 13 Jbeta primers. Repertoires were generated with immunoSEQ multiplex PCR, while TCRdb's copy carries only in-frame clones and drops some. The sample lists some 160,000 clones; roughly four fifths were seen once. Source material: PBMCs. All receptors derive from a woman aged 40 to 49 in good health and CMV-seronegative.

The chain recombines TRBV6-4 with TRBJ1-3; D may be TRBD1 (6 bases). Germline loops: CDR1 MRHNA, CDR2 SNTAGT. V lost 6 bases, J lost 0 bases, and 18 bases lay in between. The CDR3 totals 17 residues. CDR3 DNA: TGTGCCAGCAGGCTTCATCGGACAGCCCTCTCTGGAAACACCATATATTTT. Its protein is CASRLHRTALSGNTIYF.

There are a few counts of this clone. The chain carries TRBV7-9 and TRBJ1-3; 9 nucleotides line up with TRBD1. This CDR3 is built from 15 residues. V shed 5 bases, J shed 3 bases, and the junction held 5 bases outside the gene matches. Germline V gene data show CDR1 as SEHNR and CDR2 as FQNEAQ (reference sequence). Here the CDR3 DNA reads TGTGCCAGCAGCCAACAGGGGGCAAGTGGAAACACCATATATTTT. Amino acids: CASSQQGASGNTIYF.

This chain joins TRBV23-1 and TRBJ2-3; possible D gene TRBD2, 5 bases. TRBV23-1 falls under the ORF class, with uncertain function. V dropped 0 bases and J dropped 14 bases, with 6 bases sitting between them. The CDR3 loop spans 10 amino acids. The CDR3 DNA is TGCGCCAGCAGTCAATCCCGGGGGTATTTT. Translated, it gives CASSQSRGYF.

Concerning this clone: This specimen includes other DNA sequences encoding the same CDR3. The chain links TRBV7-2 to TRBJ1-5; D call uncertain. Trimming shortened V by 3 bases and J by 6 bases, and 6 bases separated the two germline ends. This CDR3 is built from 12 residues. CDR1 SGHTA and CDR2 FQGNSA come from the germline V gene. This CDR3 reads CASSFGGQPQHF. Written as DNA, the CDR3 is TGTGCCAGCAGCTTCGGTGGTCAGCCCCAGCATTTT.

This clone was detected only a few times. The junction departs from germline at one end; a sequencing error may be responsible. The sample contains more than one DNA sequence encoding this CDR3. The rearrangement joins TRBV5-1 to TRBJ1-2; 7 positions agree with TRBD1. The CDR3 contains 13 residues. Per germline, CDR1 SGHRS and CDR2 YFSETQ. CDR3 protein: CASSPGQNYGYTF. The CDR3 nucleotides are TGTGCCAGCAGCCCGGGACAGAACTATGGCTACACCTTC.

The rearrangement links TRBV16 to TRBJ2-3; D is possibly TRBD1 (6 bases). Germline CDR1 is KGHSY and CDR2 is FQNENV. V was shortened by 1 base and J by 6 bases, with 8 bases between the two germline ends. The CDR3 length is 13 residues. The CDR3 DNA sequence: TGTGCCAGCAGCCAATACAGGGTTGATACGCAGTATTTT. Protein: CASSQYRVDTQYF.

The chain employs TRBV6-1 and TRBJ1-5, with 7 bases that match TRBD1. The CDR3 contains 15 residues. Trimming cost V 6 bases and J 3 bases; bases outside gene matches: 8. Germline lookup yields CDR1 MNHNS and CDR2 SASEGT. The CDR3, as DNA: TGTGCCAGCAGCGAACCTGGACAGGTCAATCAGCCCCAGCATTTT. This gives the protein CASSEPGQVNQPQHF.

The genes are TRBV15 and TRBJ2-7; D perhaps matches TRBD1 (6 bases). Looked up from germline, CDR1 is LNHNV and CDR2 is YYDKDF (reference sequence). This CDR3 region has 14 residues. Trimming shortened V by 3 bases and J by 4 bases, and 13 bases separated the two germline ends. The chain's CDR3 is CATSSRRGSYEQYF. In DNA form, the CDR3 reads TGTGCCACCAGCAGCCGCAGGGGCTCGTACGAGCAGTACTTC.

J is TRBJ2-1 and V is TRBV4-2, with 7 bases lining up with TRBD2. Germline V gives CDR1 LGHNA, CDR2 YNFKEQ. Germline trimming cut 3 bases from V and 8 bases from J; bases unmatched to any gene: 10. This CDR3 has 15 amino acids. In DNA, the CDR3 is TGTGCCAGCAGCCATGGGACGGGGGGAGGGGATGAGCAGTTCTTC. Its translation is CASSHGTGGGDEQFF.

This clone was seen only once. This chain connects TRBV14 to TRBJ1-4, with 8 bases identical to TRBD1. Germline lookup yields CDR1 SGHDN and CDR2 FVKESK. V gave up 5 bases and J gave up 7 bases; unmatched junction bases: 9. This CDR3 contains 15 residues. CDR3 in amino acids: CASSTHRGVIEKLFF. CDR3 nucleotide sequence: TGTGCCAGCAGCACCCACAGGGGGGTAATTGAAAAACTGTTTTTT.

This clone was observed a handful of times. V usage is TRBV10-2 and J usage is TRBJ1-2; D ambiguous. V lost 4 bases, J lost 4 bases, and 19 bases lay in between. Germline-derived CDR1 and CDR2 are WSHSY and SAAADI. The CDR3 runs to 16 residues. CDR3 coding DNA: TGCGCCAGCAGTGGGTCGGGCCCCACCTTCCTCTATGGCTACACCTTC. Its protein is CASSGSGPTFLYGYTF.

This clone appeared once. The genes are TRBV7-3 and TRBJ2-1; 7 nucleotides match TRBD1. CDR3 size: 13 residues. Germline assignment: CDR1 SGHTA and CDR2 FQGTGA. With 8 bases clipped from V and 5 bases from J, the junction kept 6 bases outside the gene matches. The CDR3 DNA is TGTGCCAGCTCCCCGGGACAGCACAATGAGCAGTTCTTC. It translates to CASSPGQHNEQFF.

The chain carries TRBV28 and TRBJ2-7; unclear D gene. Germline V gene lookup returns CDR1 MDHEN and CDR2 SYDVKM. The V end lost 2 bases, the J end lost 6 bases, and 8 bases lay between the germline ends. The CDR3 contains 12 residues. The chain's CDR3 is CASSLEVGEQYF. The CDR3 coding sequence is TGTGCCAGCAGTTTAGAGGTAGGCGAGCAGTACTTC.

The rearrangement joins TRBV25-1 to TRBJ1-1; unclear D gene. The V end lost 6 bases, the J end lost 7 bases, and 12 bases lay between the germline ends. Germline lookup yields CDR1 MGHDK and CDR2 SYGVNS. This CDR3 has 12 residues. CDR3 coding DNA: TGTGCCAGCAGCGATCCTCCAGGTGAAGCTTTCTTT. This codes for CASSDPPGEAFF.

In its sample, this clone was seen a few times. V usage is TRBV7-6 and J usage is TRBJ1-2; 7 nucleotides agree with TRBD1. Losses at the gene ends were 5 bases for V and 0 bases for J; bases not matched to a gene: 9. Germline CDR1 reads SGHVS; CDR2 reads FNYEAQ. The CDR3 runs to 16 residues. CDR3 sequence reads: CASSPGDSNTNYGYTF. CDR3 bases: TGTGCCAGCAGCCCTGGGGACAGTAATACTAACTATGGCTACACCTTC.

Written as DNA, the CDR3 is TGTGCCAGCAGCTTATCTCCGTTCTTCGGGGGGTACACAGATACGCAGTATTTT. This encodes CASSLSPFFGGYTDTQYF. The chain recombines TRBV7-9 with TRBJ2-3; the match to TRBD2 covers 7 bases. The CDR3 contains 18 residues. The germline V gene has CDR1 SEHNR and CDR2 FQNEAQ (reference sequence). V lost 2 bases to trimming and J lost 2 bases; unmatched junction nucleotides: 13.

This clone appeared a single time. The chain is built from TRBV6-1 and TRBJ1-5, with a weak D call TRBD1 (6 bases). This CDR3 is built from 15 residues. Germline V CDR1 and CDR2: MNHNS, SASEGT. V lost 7 bases and J 0 bases, leaving 13 bases between the germline ends. The CDR3 is CASITGIYSNQPQHF. The DNA for the CDR3 is TGTGCCAGCATAACAGGGATCTATAGCAATCAGCCCCAGCATTTT.

The CDR3 nucleotides read TGTGCCAGCAGTTTAAGGGGGGGAAGCACCGGGGAGCTGTTTTTT. Translation gives CASSLRGGSTGELFF. The chain recombines TRBV27 with TRBJ2-2, with TRBD2 as a possible D gene (7 bases). Deletions cut 2 bases from V and 4 bases from J, with 11 bases between. Germline CDR1 MNHEY, CDR2 SMNVEV (reference sequence). The CDR3 length is 15 residues.

CDR3 coding DNA: TGTGCCACCGCACCAGGGGTCGGATACGAGCAGTACTTC. Amino acids: CATAPGVGYEQYF. V gene TRBV6-6 combines with J gene TRBJ2-7; D is perhaps TRBD1 (6 bases). V lost 10 bases, J lost 4 bases, and 17 bases lay in between. Germline CDR1 is MNHNY and CDR2 is SVGAGI (reference sequence). The CDR3 is made up of 13 amino acids.

The gene calls are TRBV18 and TRBJ2-7, with 12 bases matching TRBD1. V gave up 5 bases and J gave up 4 bases; unmatched junction bases: 6. CDR3 length: 15 residues. The V gene's germline CDR1 is KGHSH and CDR2 LQKENI. The CDR3 bases are TGTGCCAGCTCAGTCGGGACAGGGGGCCTTTACGAGCAGTACTTC. Translated: CASSVGTGGLYEQYF.

CDR3 loop: CASSRTSGTTGELFF. As DNA, the CDR3 is TGTGCCAGCAGTCGGACTAGCGGGACAACCGGGGAGCTGTTTTTT. The chain uses TRBV2 and TRBJ2-2; 12 positions match TRBD2. This CDR3 has 15 residues. Trimming removed 5 bases from V and 5 bases from J; junction bases left unmatched: 3. From germline, CDR1 is SNHLY and CDR2 FYNNEI.

The V call is TRBV7-7, the J call TRBJ1-3; perhaps TRBD1 as D (5 bases). CDR1 and CDR2 (germline): SSHAT, FNYEAQ (reference sequence). Trimming stripped 5 bases from V and 4 bases from J, with 15 bases between. The CDR3 extends over 15 amino acids. CDR3 sequence: CASSPSVPGGNTIYF. CDR3 nucleotide sequence: TGTGCCAGCAGCCCGTCGGTGCCAGGGGGAAACACCATATATTTT.

This clone was observed a few times. This sequence joins TRBV5-1 and TRBJ2-2, with TRBD2 matching 11 bases. Losses at the gene ends were 1 base for V and 0 bases for J; bases not matched to a gene: 2. The germline V gene encodes CDR1 SGHRS and CDR2 YFSETQ. The CDR3 extends over 17 amino acids. CDR3 region: CASSLTSGGTNTGELFF. CDR3 coding DNA: TGCGCCAGCAGCTTGACTAGCGGGGGAACGAACACCGGGGAGCTGTTTTTT.

The table lists this clone with a few counts. The CDR3 DNA reads TGTGCCAGCAGTGCCCACAGGGGGCTCAGCTATGGCTACACCTTC. It yields the protein CASSAHRGLSYGYTF. V usage is TRBV2 and J usage is TRBJ1-2; 9 bases line up with TRBD1. The junction had 7 bases not matched to a gene; V was cut back by 4 bases and J by 4 bases. Germline CDR1 and CDR2: SNHLY and FYNNEI. This CDR3 region has 15 residues.

This clone was observed a few times. This chain joins TRBV4-1 and TRBJ1-2, with 8 positions matching TRBD1. The CDR3 has 15 amino acids. Germline CDR1 reads MGHRA; CDR2 reads YSYEKL. J was trimmed by 4 bases and V by 4 bases; bases with no gene match: 8. Here the CDR3 DNA reads TGCGCCAGCAGCCGTGGACAGGGTAAGGGCTATGGCTACACCTTC. Protein: CASSRGQGKGYGYTF.